This is a list of T cell receptor beta chains from one sample in a study of PD-1 blockade in classical Hodgkin lymphoma. This table comes from immunoSEQ multiplex PCR, and its TCRdb copy is limited to in-frame clones, with some not included. The sample holds about 24,000 clones; nearly 80% are singletons and the top ten take less than 7.5%. This specimen was peripheral blood mononuclear cells (PBMCs), taken at baseline. The receptors stem from a human donor with classical Hodgkin lymphoma. Both conserved end residues are part of each CDR3. A D gene is named only where the DNA matches it firmly. Expanded clones are given a class, and other clones once, few, many or no size at all.

d_gene,j_gene,v_gene,abundance,CDR3aa,CDR3nt
.,TRBJ1-6,TRBV27,.,CASSFRTVNSPLHF,TGTGCCAGCAGTTTCAGGACAGTCAATTCACCCCTCCACTTT
TRBD2,TRBJ2-7,TRBV7-8,.,CASSLASGGRYEQYF,TGTGCCAGCAGCTTGGCTAGCGGGGGGCGGTACGAGCAGTACTTC
.,TRBJ2-1,TRBV9,.,CASSVEGHEQFF,TGTGCCAGCAGCGTAGAGGGACATGAGCAGTTCTTC
.,TRBJ1-3,TRBV27,.,CASSPHPTGANSGNTIYF,TGTGCCAGCAGTCCCCACCCGACAGGAGCAAACTCTGGAAACACCATATATTTT
.,TRBJ1-1,TRBV5-1,.,CASSPTEPQGEAFF,TGCGCCAGCAGCCCAACCGAGCCACAGGGAGAAGCTTTCTTT
.,TRBJ1-6,TRBV25-1,few,CASSESLGLVEDSPLHF,TGTGCCAGCAGTGAATCATTGGGGCTAGTGGAAGATTCACCCCTCCACTTT
TRBD1,TRBJ1-1,TRBV19,.,CASSTAGTGLDTEAFF,TGTGCCAGTAGTACTGCCGGGACAGGGCTTGACACTGAAGCTTTCTTT
TRBD2,TRBJ2-5,TRBV11-2,.,CASSLGPGLAQRPQYF,TGTGCCAGCAGCTTAGGTCCGGGACTAGCCCAAAGGCCCCAGTACTTC
.,TRBJ1-3,TRBV18,once,CASSPKVVPDGRRNTIYF,TGTGCCAGCTCACCAAAAGTCGTCCCAGATGGACGAAGAAACACCATATATTTT
TRBD2,TRBJ2-2,TRBV9,.,CASSVGGSGELFF,TGTGCCAGCAGCGTCGGCGGGAGCGGGGAGCTGTTTTTT
.,TRBJ1-2,TRBV29-1,.,CSVEGGGYTF,TGCAGCGTTGAAGGGGGAGGCTACACCTTC
TRBD1,TRBJ1-3,TRBV7-2,.,CASSSQTGSGNTIYF,TGTGCCAGCAGCTCACAGACAGGGAGTGGAAACACCATATATTTT
.,TRBJ1-5,TRBV6-1,.,CASSEDRGRQPQHF,TGTGCCAGCAGTGAAGACCGGGGGCGGCAGCCCCAGCATTTT
.,TRBJ2-1,TRBV7-6,.,CASSNPNEQFF,TGTGCCAGCAGCAACCCAAATGAGCAGTTCTTC
TRBD2,TRBJ2-3,TRBV7-2,few,CASSFPAGGRGDTQYF,TGTGCCAGCAGCTTTCCCGCGGGGGGCCGGGGAGATACGCAGTATTTT
.,TRBJ1-3,TRBV7-6,.,CASSLGPSGAEGNTIYF,TGTGCCAGCAGCTTAGGGCCTTCAGGGGCAGAAGGAAACACCATATATTTT
.,TRBJ1-5,TRBV10-3,.,CAISESGGGGQPQHF,TGTGCCATCAGTGAGTCCGGGGGGGGCGGTCAGCCCCAGCATTTT
TRBD1,TRBJ2-3,TRBV18,.,CASSRFRTGGTDTQYF,TGTGCCAGCTCACGCTTTCGGACAGGGGGCACAGATACGCAGTATTTT
.,TRBJ2-7,TRBV19,.,CASSPVASYEQYF,TGTGCCAGTAGTCCCGTAGCCTCCTACGAGCAGTACTTC
.,TRBJ1-1,TRBV29-1,few,CSVEGGGNTEAFF,TGCAGCGTTGAAGGGGGTGGGAACACTGAAGCTTTCTTT
.,TRBJ2-1,TRBV5-1,.,CASSLGRANEQFF,TGCGCCAGCAGCTTGGGCAGGGCCAATGAGCAGTTCTTC
TRBD1,TRBJ2-2,TRBV7-3,.,CASSESTGVGELFF,TGTGCCAGCAGCGAATCTACAGGGGTCGGGGAGCTGTTTTTT
.,TRBJ2-5,TRBV7-2,.,CASRGDRSQETQYF,TGTGCCAGCAGGGGAGACAGATCACAAGAGACCCAGTACTTC
TRBD1,TRBJ1-2,TRBV19,few,CASRIRTGDYGYTF,TGTGCCAGCCGGATCCGGACAGGGGACTATGGCTACACCTTC
TRBD1,TRBJ1-5,TRBV27,.,CASSSQGALKPQHF,TGTGCCAGCAGTTCCCAGGGGGCTTTGAAGCCCCAGCATTTT
.,TRBJ1-6,TRBV5-4,.,CASSVNRAYNSPLHF,TGTGCCAGCAGCGTCAACAGGGCCTATAATTCACCCCTCCACTTT
.,TRBJ2-2,TRBV7-2,.,CASSSRDLPGELFF,TGTGCCAGCAGCTCGAGGGATTTGCCCGGGGAGCTGTTTTTT
TRBD1,TRBJ2-7,TRBV5-1,.,CASSLGQGFYEQYF,TGCGCCAGCAGCCTCGGACAGGGCTTCTACGAGCAGTACTTC
TRBD2,TRBJ2-2,TRBV7-9,.,CVSSSPYGTSSLDTGELFF,TGTGTCAGCAGCTCTCCCTACGGGACTAGCAGTCTGGACACCGGGGAGCTGTTTTTT
.,TRBJ1-1,TRBV4-3,.,CASSPTRDRYTEAFF,TGCGCCAGCAGCCCAACGCGCGACAGATACACTGAAGCTTTCTTT
.,TRBJ2-5,TRBV19,.,CASSTTVQETQYF,TGTGCCAGTAGTACGACTGTACAAGAGACCCAGTACTTC
.,TRBJ1-6,TRBV30,.,CAWSQRGVDSPLHF,TGTGCCTGGAGTCAACGGGGAGTGGATTCACCCCTCCACTTT
.,TRBJ1-2,TRBV14,.,CASSQDIIFGYTF,TGTGCCAGCAGCCAAGACATAATTTTTGGCTACACCTTC
TRBD1,TRBJ1-2,TRBV28,.,CASSKGTGGRGYTF,TGTGCCAGCAGTAAAGGGACAGGGGGCAGAGGCTACACCTTC
TRBD2,TRBJ2-7,TRBV28,.,CASSFTVGLAGGRRLEQYF,TGTGCCAGCAGTTTTACGGTGGGACTAGCGGGGGGGCGTCGGCTCGAGCAGTACTTC
TRBD2,TRBJ2-3,TRBV6-4,.,CASSDATSGGHKSTDTQYF,TGTGCCAGCAGTGACGCGACTAGCGGGGGACACAAAAGCACAGATACGCAGTATTTT
TRBD2,TRBJ2-5,TRBV5-6,.,CASSLARRGGVQETQYF,TGTGCCAGCAGCTTGGCCAGGCGCGGGGGGGTCCAAGAGACCCAGTACTTC
.,TRBJ2-2,TRBV2,.,CASSETDFANTGELFF,TGTGCCAGCAGTGAAACTGACTTCGCGAACACCGGGGAGCTGTTTTTT
.,TRBJ1-2,TRBV5-1,.,CASSFGVGYGYTF,TGCGCCAGCAGCTTTGGGGTAGGCTATGGCTACACCTTC
TRBD1,TRBJ1-5,TRBV19,few,CASSRGTGENQPQHF,TGTGCCAGTAGTAGGGGGACAGGGGAGAATCAGCCCCAGCATTTT
.,TRBJ2-2,TRBV11-1,.,CASSRGLNTGELFF,TGTGCCAGCAGCAGAGGACTGAACACCGGGGAGCTGTTTTTT
.,TRBJ1-5,TRBV2,.,CASNGQTYSNQPQHF,TGTGCCAGCAATGGACAGACTTATAGCAATCAGCCCCAGCATTTT
.,TRBJ2-6,TRBV6-1,.,CASSNRQSGANVLTF,TGTGCCAGCAGTAACCGACAGTCTGGGGCCAACGTCCTGACTTTC
.,TRBJ1-1,TRBV7-3,.,CASSLARNTEAFF,TGTGCCAGCAGCTTAGCCAGAAACACTGAAGCTTTCTTT
TRBD1,TRBJ1-1,TRBV7-9,once,CASSSPDRGWTEAFF,TGTGCCAGCAGCTCCCCGGACAGGGGTTGGACTGAAGCTTTCTTT
.,TRBJ1-3,TRBV30,.,CAWSVVGGNTIYF,TGTGCCTGGAGTGTAGTGGGAGGAAACACCATATATTTT
.,TRBJ1-5,TRBV21-1,.,CASSGDHTSDQPQHF,TGTGCCAGCAGCGGCGATCATACTTCTGATCAGCCCCAGCATTTT
TRBD1,TRBJ1-3,TRBV11-2,.,CASSWTGTGNTIYF,TGTGCCAGCAGCTGGACAGGGACTGGAAACACCATATATTTT
.,TRBJ2-7,TRBV9,.,CASSVAGRVSDEQYF,TGTGCCAGCAGCGTAGCGGGACGGGTGTCAGACGAGCAGTACTTC
.,TRBJ1-3,TRBV9,.,CASSADRLRPGNTIYF,TGTGCCAGCAGCGCTGACCGACTCCGCCCTGGAAACACCATATATTTT
.,TRBJ1-6,TRBV7-2,.,CASSLGEGLGSPLHF,TGTGCCAGCAGCTTAGGAGAGGGGTTAGGCTCACCCCTCCACTTT
.,TRBJ2-5,TRBV5-6,.,CASSVPRGRETQYF,TGTGCCAGCAGCGTCCCTAGGGGGAGGGAGACCCAGTACTTC
TRBD1,TRBJ1-5,TRBV27,.,CASSKDRGDSNQPQHF,TGTGCCAGCAGTAAGGACAGGGGAGATAGCAATCAGCCCCAGCATTTT